What follows is one T cell receptor beta chain and its context. Germline V lookup: CDR1 KGHSH, CDR2 LQKENI. CDR3 size: 15 residues. J was trimmed by 5 bases and V by 4 bases; bases with no gene match: 2. The sample is drawn from a study of T cell changes during pregnancy in multiple sclerosis. Sequencing was performed with immunoSEQ multiplex PCR; in TCRdb, only in-frame clones are kept and a portion is missing. The profile shows 95,000 to 100,000 clones, around 90% of them singletons. V gene TRBV18 combines with J gene TRBJ2-1; 13 positions agree with TRBD2. This sample comprised peripheral blood, obtained after pregnancy. This sequence originates from a female donor in good health, enrolled as a control in a pregnancy study. The CDR3 nucleotides are TGTGCCAGCTCACTCGGACTAGCGGGAGACAATGAGCAGTTCTTC. Translating gives CASSLGLAGDNEQFF.